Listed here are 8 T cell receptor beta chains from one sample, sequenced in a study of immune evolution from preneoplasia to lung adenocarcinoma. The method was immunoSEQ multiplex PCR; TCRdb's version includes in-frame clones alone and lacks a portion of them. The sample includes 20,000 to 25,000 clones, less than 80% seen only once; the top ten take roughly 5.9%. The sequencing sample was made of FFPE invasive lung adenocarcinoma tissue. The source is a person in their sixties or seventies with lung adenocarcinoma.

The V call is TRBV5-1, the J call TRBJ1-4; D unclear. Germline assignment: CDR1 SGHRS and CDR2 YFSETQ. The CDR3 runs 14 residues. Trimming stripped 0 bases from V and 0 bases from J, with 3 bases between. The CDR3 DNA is TGCGCCAGCAGCTTGGATTCAACTAATGAAAAACTGTTTTTT. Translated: CASSLDSTNEKLFF.

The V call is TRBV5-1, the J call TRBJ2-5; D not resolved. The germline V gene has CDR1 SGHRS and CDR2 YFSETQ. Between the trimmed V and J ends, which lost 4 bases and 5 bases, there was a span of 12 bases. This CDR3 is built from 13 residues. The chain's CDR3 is CASSLGDGETQYF. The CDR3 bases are TGCGCCAGCAGCCTCGGAGACGGGGAGACCCAGTACTTC.

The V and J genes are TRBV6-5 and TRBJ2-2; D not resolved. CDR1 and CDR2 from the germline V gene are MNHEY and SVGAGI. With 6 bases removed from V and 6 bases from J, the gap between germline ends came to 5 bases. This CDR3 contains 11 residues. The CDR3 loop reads CASRFAGELFF. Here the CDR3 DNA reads TGTGCCAGCAGATTCGCCGGGGAGCTGTTTTTT.

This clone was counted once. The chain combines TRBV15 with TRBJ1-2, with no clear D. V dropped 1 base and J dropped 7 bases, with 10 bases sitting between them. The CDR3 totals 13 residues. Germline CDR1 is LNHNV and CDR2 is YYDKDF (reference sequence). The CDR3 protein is CATSRGGLSGYTF. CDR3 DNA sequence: TGTGCCACCAGCAGAGGTGGCTTGAGTGGCTACACCTTC. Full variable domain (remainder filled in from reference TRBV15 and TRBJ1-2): DAMVIQNPRYQVTQFGKPVTLSCSQTLNHNVMYWYQQKSSQAPKLLFHYYDKDFNNEADTPDNFQSRRPNTSFCFLDIRSPGLGDTAMYLCATSRGGLSGYTFGSGTRLTVV.

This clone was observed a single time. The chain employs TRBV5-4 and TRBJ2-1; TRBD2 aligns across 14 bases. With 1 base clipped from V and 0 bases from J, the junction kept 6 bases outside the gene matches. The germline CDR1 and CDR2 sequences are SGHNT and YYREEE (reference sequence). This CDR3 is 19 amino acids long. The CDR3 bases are TGTGCCAGCAGCTTGTCAGCCGGGACTAGCGGGAGCTCCTACAATGAGCAGTTCTTC. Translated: CASSLSAGTSGSSYNEQFF.

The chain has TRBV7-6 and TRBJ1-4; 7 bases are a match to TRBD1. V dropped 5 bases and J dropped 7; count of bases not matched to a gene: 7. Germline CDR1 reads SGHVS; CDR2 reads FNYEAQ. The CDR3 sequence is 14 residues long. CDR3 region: CASSARRGSEKLFF. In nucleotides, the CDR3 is TGTGCCAGCAGCGCTCGCAGGGGGAGTGAAAAACTGTTTTTT.

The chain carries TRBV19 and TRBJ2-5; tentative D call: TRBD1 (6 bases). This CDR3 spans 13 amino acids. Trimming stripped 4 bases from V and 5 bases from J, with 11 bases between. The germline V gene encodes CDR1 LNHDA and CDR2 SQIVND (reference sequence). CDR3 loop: CASSTTGLETQYF. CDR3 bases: TGTGCCAGTAGTACCACAGGGTTGGAGACCCAGTACTTC. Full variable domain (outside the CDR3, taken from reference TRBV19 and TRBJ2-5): DGGITQSPKYLFRKEGQNVTLSCEQNLNHDAMYWYRQDPGQGLRLIYYSQIVNDFQKGDIAEGYSVSREKKESFPLTVTSAQKNPTAFYLCASSTTGLETQYFGPGTRLLVL.

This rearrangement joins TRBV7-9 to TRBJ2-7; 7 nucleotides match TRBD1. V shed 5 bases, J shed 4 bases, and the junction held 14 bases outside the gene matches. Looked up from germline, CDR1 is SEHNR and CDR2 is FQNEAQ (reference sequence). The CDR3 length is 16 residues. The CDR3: CASSPPRGSDFYEQYF. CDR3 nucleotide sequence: TGTGCCAGCAGCCCCCCCAGGGGGTCAGACTTTTACGAGCAGTACTTC.